This T cell receptor beta chain was captured by sequencing in a study of blood T cell repertoires in COVID-19. Original handling: Cell counts per sample came from amplifying reference gene primers. Method: immunoSEQ multiplex PCR; TCRdb's copy keeps in-frame clones and lacks some. That table gives V, J and clone size, and the DNA gave D and trimming. The table records roughly 230,000 clones, approximately 84% of them present only once. This CDR3 has 13 amino acids. V dropped 0 bases and J dropped 9 bases, with 9 bases sitting between them. Germline loops: CDR1 ENHRY, CDR2 SYGVKD. Sequences were obtained from PBMCs or T cells enriched from blood (not recorded which). This chain links TRBV10-3 with TRBJ2-1; D is unclear. The TCR was taken from a woman aged 45 to 65 who had been exposed to COVID-19. The CDR3 sequence: CAISESANGEQFF. CDR3 in DNA: TGTGCCATCAGTGAGTCGGCAAATGGTGAGCAGTTCTTC.